This T cell receptor (beta chain) was retrieved from a study of blood T cell repertoires in COVID-19 (dated by TCRdb to the early 2020s). Background for the entire study: Samples from collaborators originated in the United States, Italy and Spain and spanned both the acute and convalescent phases of COVID-19. The material from the prospective study consisted of cDNA or gDNA derived from T cells, B-cell-depleted T cells, or PBMCs. Subjects who had been exposed to COVID-19, were actively infected with it, or had recovered from it provided the deeply sampled blood TCRbeta repertoires that made up the dataset. A freely available public database, intended as a resource for researchers studying the immune response to SARS-CoV-2, is where the repertoires were released. The samples were drawn from two sources: the first 160 participants of the ongoing ImmuneRACE study, and 1,000 to 1,500 subjects contributed by 6 global collaborators. The sample metadata nearly always contained a de-identified subject ID, COVID-19 status, age in years and sex. Where available, HLA class I and class II types were obtained from metadata supplied by the sample provider rather than from assay-based typing. The paper as a whole reports these results and caveats: The quantity of clinical and demographic metadata differed by source and by participant and was supplied without curation.

Enrolling through a virtual design, the prospective study's participants ranged in age from about 18 to 89 years and lived across roughly 24 United States geographic areas. In the prospective study, cohorts were assigned on the basis of participant-reported clinical history obtained from a screening survey and a study questionnaire. ImmuneRACE Cohort 3 recovered participants were defined by two consecutive negative NP/OP PCR tests, healthcare professional clearance, or symptom resolution. Mobile phlebotomists in the prospective study collected whole blood, serum and a nasopharyngeal or oropharyngeal swab from every participant. Prospective study participants could optionally give additional blood draws and questionnaires over an approximately 2-month period. Prospective study blood samples were shipped either frozen or at room temperature before DNA extraction. V was cut back by 6 bases and J by 8 bases, leaving a gap of 16 bases between them. The CDR3 measures 13 amino acids from cysteine to phenylalanine. Just the 39-base CDR3 DNA is kept, in frame starting at base 1. According to the germline V gene (reference sequence), CDR1 reads MNHEY and CDR2 reads SMNVEV.

TCRbeta CDR3 regions were amplified from genomic DNA using the immunoSEQ Assay, a bias-controlled multiplex PCR. The paper's processing steps were these. The number of nucleated cells in each sample was estimated by amplification of reference gene primers within the assay. To quantify the absolute abundance of each unique TCRbeta CDR3 rearrangement, sequence reads were collapsed and filtered. Productive Simpson clonality was computed per sample as the square root of Simpson's diversity index over productive rearrangements. TCRdb holds this immuneACCESS table with in-frame rearrangements only. Some clones are missing; in checked studies, unresolved V genes explain under half, and the rest has no known cause. The V and J calls and clone size come from that table; D and trimming were worked out from the DNA. The sample table records under 300,000 clones; roughly 91% of these occur just once. Of the sample, around 10% falls within the top ten clones.

About this clone: What antigen it recognizes has not been identified. Base-call qualities are not available, and no considerably larger clone is one nucleotide away.

The chain is made from TRBV27 and TRBJ1-2; the D gene is perhaps TRBD1, from 6 matching bases. Input material: PBMCs or T cells enriched from blood (not recorded which). The TCR was taken from a man aged 40-55 years who had recovered from COVID-19. CDR3 region: CASSTDSVSGYTF. The bases are TGTGCCAGCAGCACGGACAGTGTTTCGGGCTACACCTTC.